The T cell receptor beta chain under discussion was sequenced for a study of Ad26.COV2.S vaccination and SARS-CoV-2 variants. This CDR3 comprises 11 residues. Trimming shortened V by 6 bases and J by 6 bases, and 12 bases separated the two germline ends. CDR1 and CDR2 from the germline V gene are DFQATT and SNEGSKA (reference sequence). Profiling relied on immunoSEQ multiplex PCR, and the TCRdb table lists in-frame clones only, not all of them. Counted here are hundreds of thousands of clones, about 89% occurring once; the ten biggest clones make up around 1.5%. Treatment: around 19 received Ad26.COV2.S at low or high dose, single or two shots; roughly 5 received placebo; per-sample allocation not given. On day 63 after the first injection, vaccine and placebo recipients gave samples.

The chain recombines TRBV20-1 with TRBJ2-7; possible D gene TRBD1, 6 bases. Here the sequenced sample was peripheral blood, taken in a trial of Ad26.COV2.S vaccine versus placebo. The receptor comes from a person between 18 and 65 years old who received the Ad26.COV2.S COVID-19 vaccine or a placebo. Written as DNA, the CDR3 is TGCAGTGCACGGAAGGGGGTCGAGCAGTACTTC. Protein sequence: CSARKGVEQYF.